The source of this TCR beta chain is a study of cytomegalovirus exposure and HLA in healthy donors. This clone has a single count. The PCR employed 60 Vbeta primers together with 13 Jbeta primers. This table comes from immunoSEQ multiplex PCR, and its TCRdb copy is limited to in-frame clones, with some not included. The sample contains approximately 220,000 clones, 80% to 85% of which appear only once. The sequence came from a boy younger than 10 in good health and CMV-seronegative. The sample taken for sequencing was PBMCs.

CDR3: CASKGQGLWSYGYTF. In DNA, the CDR3 is TGTGCCAGCAAGGGACAGGGCCTCTGGTCCTATGGCTACACCTTC. The chain couples TRBV27 to TRBJ1-2, with 9 bases lining up with TRBD1. This CDR3 spans 15 amino acids. V lost 7 bases, J lost 4 bases, and 10 bases stayed unmatched. Germline CDR1 reads MNHEY; CDR2 reads SMNVEV (reference sequence).